The rows below give T cell receptor beta chains drawn from one sample of a study of PD-1 blockade in classical Hodgkin lymphoma. Libraries were prepared by immunoSEQ multiplex PCR; TCRdb keeps only in-frame clonotypes and omits some of them. The sample contains around 70,000 clones, 71% of which appear only once. Source: peripheral blood mononuclear cells (PBMCs), taken before the second cycle of nivolumab. Every receptor here comes from a human donor with classical Hodgkin lymphoma. Each CDR3 is given with its conserved first and last residue. Rows give clone size only sometimes, using once, few, many, or a class for an expanded clone.

j_call | clone_size | v_call | cdr3_aa
TRBJ2-3 | - | TRBV4-1 | CASSQAGGARSTDTQYF
TRBJ1-4 | - | TRBV10-3 | CAISDGSQAEKLFF
TRBJ2-2 | once | TRBV4-2 | CASSQARNTGELFF
TRBJ1-1 | - | TRBV6-1 | CASSEGPMNTEAFF
TRBJ1-5 | - | TRBV28 | CASSLRAQPQHF
TRBJ1-2 | - | TRBV28 | CASSYGQPLNYGYTF
TRBJ1-3 | once | TRBV29-1 | CSVALGRTSGNTIYF
TRBJ1-1 | - | TRBV7-2 | CASSPPLNTEAFF
TRBJ1-2 | few | TRBV2 | CASRAGARGYTF
TRBJ1-1 | - | TRBV27 | CASSLSRTGGILGTEAFF
TRBJ1-5 | - | TRBV29-1 | CSVGQGLNQPQHF
TRBJ1-2 | - | TRBV5-5 | CASSLTVGDNGYTF
TRBJ2-3 | few | TRBV2 | CASNQGGAGDTQYF
TRBJ1-2 | - | TRBV6-5 | CATCDSYYGYTF
TRBJ2-3 | - | TRBV18 | CASSGGQSSTDTQYF
TRBJ1-3 | - | TRBV6-1 | CASSEAGVTSGNTIYF
TRBJ1-1 | - | TRBV6-5 | CASSPAPVANTEAFF
TRBJ2-5 | - | TRBV7-2 | CASSKQSGRGRVETQYF
TRBJ1-2 | - | TRBV27 | CASRPLNDNYGYTF
TRBJ2-5 | - | TRBV27 | CASSSAGTLETQYF
TRBJ1-2 | - | TRBV25-1 | CASSDGSYGYTF
TRBJ1-5 | - | TRBV6-5 | CASSWDRVQPQHF
TRBJ2-3 | - | TRBV5-4 | CVWRLAGGDTQYF
TRBJ2-1 | once | TRBV7-9 | CASGALPRDYNEQFF
TRBJ1-2 | few | TRBV2 | CASSEGGELDYGYTF
TRBJ2-5 | - | TRBV9 | CASSAPDGLAGPDWETQYF
TRBJ2-3 | - | TRBV11-1 | CASETSIFTHTDTQYF
TRBJ1-1 | - | TRBV29-1 | CSGSGQLHTEAFF
TRBJ1-4 | - | TRBV7-9 | CASSLVWMGENEKLFF
TRBJ1-2 | - | TRBV5-1 | CASSLGQGGGYTF
TRBJ1-1 | few | TRBV28 | CASSRYTEAFF
TRBJ1-3 | - | TRBV11-2 | CASSLERLGNTIYF
TRBJ2-7 | few | TRBV10-3 | CAISQDSVGLYEQYF
TRBJ1-2 | - | TRBV6-6 | CASSKTNYGYTF
TRBJ2-5 | - | TRBV2 | CASSPTGQFQETQYF
TRBJ2-3 | once | TRBV29-1 | CSVEDQGAGPFGTQYF
TRBJ1-2 | few | TRBV20-1 | CSAGAAYGYTF
TRBJ1-2 | - | TRBV6-6 | CASSYSSGGGGGYTF
TRBJ2-5 | - | TRBV7-6 | CASSLGREEGETQYF
TRBJ2-5 | once | TRBV16 | CASSPRLREETQYF
TRBJ2-5 | - | TRBV6-1 | CASSDNQETQYF
TRBJ2-7 | few | TRBV9 | CASSVGGGKAYEQYF
TRBJ1-1 | once | TRBV27 | CASSNQNTEAFF
TRBJ2-7 | - | TRBV2 | CASSPGDRPTYEQYF
TRBJ2-7 | - | TRBV10-3 | CAISAGSSYEQYF
TRBJ1-4 | - | TRBV27 | CASSLRGATNEKLFF
TRBJ2-2 | few | TRBV27 | CASSLQLRPTLVSEQGAHTGELFF
TRBJ1-4 | - | TRBV28 | CASSSGQGREKLFF
TRBJ1-1 | once | TRBV28 | CASSLQGHRNTEAFF
TRBJ2-5 | - | TRBV5-1 | CASSVNSRGRETQYF
TRBJ2-5 | - | TRBV9 | CASSAQGAAETQYF
TRBJ2-7 | - | TRBV30 | CAWRAGGRGAYEQYF
TRBJ1-3 | few | TRBV19 | CASSMLVRTEGNTIYF
TRBJ2-1 | - | TRBV7-7 | CASSSGLAEYNEQFF
TRBJ1-2 | - | TRBV28 | CASSFPGQGNYGYTF